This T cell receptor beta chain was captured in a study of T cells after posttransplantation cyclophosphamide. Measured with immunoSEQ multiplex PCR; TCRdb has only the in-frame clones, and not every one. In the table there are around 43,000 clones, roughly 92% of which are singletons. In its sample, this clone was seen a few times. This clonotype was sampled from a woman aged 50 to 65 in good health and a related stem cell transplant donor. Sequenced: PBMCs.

The CDR3 nucleotides read TGTGCCTGGAGTGGGGGAGGGACATCGGATGAAGCTTTCTTT. Translated, it gives CAWSGGGTSDEAFF. V and J are TRBV30 and TRBJ1-1; a weak D match, TRBD1 (6 bases). Per the germline V gene, CDR1 is GTSNPN and CDR2 is SVGIG (reference sequence). The CDR3 runs 14 residues. Trimming left V 1 base short and J 7 bases short, with 16 bases between.